What follows is one T cell receptor (beta chain) and its context. Generated by immunoSEQ multiplex PCR, the TCRdb table keeps only in-frame clones and is missing some. The sample consists of approximately 30,000 clones, approximately 90% of them appearing once. These data belong to a study of blood T cell repertoires in COVID-19. Study summary: PBMCs, B-cell-depleted T cells, or T cells were the source of the cDNA or gDNA that made up the material.

In germline, CDR1 is KGHSH, CDR2 LQKENI. CDR3 length: 16 amino acids. Trimming at V came to 8 bases and at J to 0 bases, leaving 7 bases not matched to a gene. The TCR sequence derives from a human donor in a cohort sampled during active COVID-19. The gene calls are TRBV18 and TRBJ1-6; 7 nucleotides match TRBD1. The sample taken for sequencing was peripheral blood. DNA of the CDR3: TGTGCCAGCACCCCAGGGGGGAGCTCCTATAATTCACCCCTCCACTTT. It specifies CASTPGGSSYNSPLHF.